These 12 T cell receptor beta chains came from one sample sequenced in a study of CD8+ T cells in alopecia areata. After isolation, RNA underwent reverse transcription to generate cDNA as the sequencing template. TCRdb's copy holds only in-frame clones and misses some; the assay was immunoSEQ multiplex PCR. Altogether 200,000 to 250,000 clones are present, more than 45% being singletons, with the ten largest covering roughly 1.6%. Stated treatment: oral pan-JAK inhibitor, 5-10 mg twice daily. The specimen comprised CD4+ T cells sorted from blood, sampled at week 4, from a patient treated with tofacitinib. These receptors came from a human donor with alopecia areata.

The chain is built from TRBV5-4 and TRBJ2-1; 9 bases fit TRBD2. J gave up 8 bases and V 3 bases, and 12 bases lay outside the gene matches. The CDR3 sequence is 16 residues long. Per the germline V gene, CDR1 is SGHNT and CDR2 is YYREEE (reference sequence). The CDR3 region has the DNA TGTGCCAGCAGCTCGCCTTTAGCGGGGGTAGGCGATGAGCAGTTCTTC. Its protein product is CASSSPLAGVGDEQFF.

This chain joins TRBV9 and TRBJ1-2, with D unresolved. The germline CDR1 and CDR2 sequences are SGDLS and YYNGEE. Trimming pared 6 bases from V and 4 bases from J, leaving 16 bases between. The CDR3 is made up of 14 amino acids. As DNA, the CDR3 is TGTGCCAGCACCGCGATGCAGACCGGCTATGGCTACACCTTC. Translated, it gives CASTAMQTGYGYTF.

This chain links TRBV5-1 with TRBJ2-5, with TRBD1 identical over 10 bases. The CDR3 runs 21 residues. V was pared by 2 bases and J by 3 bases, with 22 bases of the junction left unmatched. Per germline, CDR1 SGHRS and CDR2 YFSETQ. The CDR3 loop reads CASSFTLTIRDRGLAEETQYF. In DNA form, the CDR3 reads TGCGCCAGCAGCTTTACATTGACTATCCGGGACAGGGGCTTGGCTGAAGAGACCCAGTACTTC.

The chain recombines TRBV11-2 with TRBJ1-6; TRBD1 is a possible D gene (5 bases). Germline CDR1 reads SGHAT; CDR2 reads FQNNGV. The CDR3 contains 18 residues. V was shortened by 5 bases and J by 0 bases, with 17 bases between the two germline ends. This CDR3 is CASSPYPDSGSYNSPLHF. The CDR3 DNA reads TGTGCCAGCAGCCCCTATCCCGACAGCGGCTCCTATAATTCACCCCTCCACTTT.

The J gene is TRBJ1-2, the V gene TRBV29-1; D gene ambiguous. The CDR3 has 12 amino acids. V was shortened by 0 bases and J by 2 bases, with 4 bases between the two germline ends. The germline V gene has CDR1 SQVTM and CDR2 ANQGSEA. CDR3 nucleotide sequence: TGCAGCGTTGAAGAAGGGAACTATGGCTACACCTTC. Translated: CSVEEGNYGYTF.

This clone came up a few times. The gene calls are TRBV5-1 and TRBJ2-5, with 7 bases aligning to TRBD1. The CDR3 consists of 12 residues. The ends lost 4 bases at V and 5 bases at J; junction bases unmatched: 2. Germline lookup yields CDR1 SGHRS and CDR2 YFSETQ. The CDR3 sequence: CASSATGETQYF. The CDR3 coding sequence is TGCGCCAGCAGCGCGACAGGGGAGACCCAGTACTTC.

The CDR3 region is CASSSQAEDRGEQYF. CDR3 DNA: TGTGCCAGCAGCTCACAGGCCGAGGACAGGGGCGAGCAGTACTTC. J is TRBJ2-7 and V is TRBV5-6; TRBD1 matches 9 bases. This CDR3 has 15 amino acids. The germline gives CDR1 SGHDT, CDR2 YYEEEE. J gave up 6 bases and V 3 bases, and 10 bases lay outside the gene matches.

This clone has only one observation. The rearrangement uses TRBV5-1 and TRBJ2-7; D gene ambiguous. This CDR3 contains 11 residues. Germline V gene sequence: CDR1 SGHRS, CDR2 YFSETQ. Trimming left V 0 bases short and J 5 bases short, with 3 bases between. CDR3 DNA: TGCGCCAGCAGCTTGGTGGACGAGCAGTACTTC. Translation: CASSLVDEQYF. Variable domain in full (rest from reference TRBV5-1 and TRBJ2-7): KAGVTQTPRYLIKTRGQQVTLSCSPISGHRSVSWYQQTPGQGLQFLFEYFSETQRNKGNFPGRFSGRQFSNSRSEMNVSTLELGDSALYLCASSLVDEQYFGPGTRLTVT.

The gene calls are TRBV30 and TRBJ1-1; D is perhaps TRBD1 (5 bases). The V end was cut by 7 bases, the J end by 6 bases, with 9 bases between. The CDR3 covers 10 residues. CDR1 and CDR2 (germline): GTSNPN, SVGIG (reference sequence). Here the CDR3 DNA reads TGTGCCTCTTGGGGGGCTGAAGCTTTCTTT. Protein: CASWGAEAFF.

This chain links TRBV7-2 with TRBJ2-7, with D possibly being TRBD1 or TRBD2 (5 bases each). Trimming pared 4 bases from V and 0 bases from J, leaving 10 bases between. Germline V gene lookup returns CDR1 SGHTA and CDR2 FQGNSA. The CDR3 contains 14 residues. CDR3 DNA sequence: TGTGCCAGCAGCTCGGGACCGACCTCCTACGAGCAGTACTTC. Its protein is CASSSGPTSYEQYF.

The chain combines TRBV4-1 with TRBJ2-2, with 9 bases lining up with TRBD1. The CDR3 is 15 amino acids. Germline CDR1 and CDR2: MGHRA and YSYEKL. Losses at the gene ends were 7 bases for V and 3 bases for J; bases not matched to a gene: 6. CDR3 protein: CASKGGQGHTGELFF. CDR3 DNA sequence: TGCGCCAGCAAGGGGGGACAGGGACACACCGGGGAGCTGTTTTTT.

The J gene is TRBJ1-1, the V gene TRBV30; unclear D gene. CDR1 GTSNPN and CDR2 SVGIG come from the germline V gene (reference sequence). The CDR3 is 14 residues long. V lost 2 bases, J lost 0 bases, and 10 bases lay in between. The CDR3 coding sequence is TGTGCCTGGAGTATCGACGGCATGAACACTGAAGCTTTCTTT. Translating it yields CAWSIDGMNTEAFF.